This TCR beta chain was identified during a study of blood T cells in healthy people across ages. Study-wide points: A roughly linear age-dependent decrease characterized TCR beta diversity per million T cells.

A sample-barcoded 5' primer and a J-beta primer mix were used in a second PCR of roughly 6 to 11 cycles. MiXCR, run by TCRdb on the 5' RACE reads, gives a single entry per CDR3 protein. The top ten hold about 2.9% of the sample, which has approximately 780,000 distinct CDR3 sequences, more than 25% seen once. There are 14 residues in the CDR3. The V gene lost 6 bases and the J gene lost 1 base, with 12 bases spanning the gap. This clonotype was seen many times. Its target is not known. The sample also formed part of further work on T cells of mothers and their children. That work contributes: Thymic selection shapes TCR recombination output in related pairs, and it does so similarly in unrelated pairs.

This TCR came from a boy aged 5-17 years in good health. Specimen: blood. The chain has TRBV12-3 or TRBV12-4 and TRBJ2-5; a possible D gene is TRBD1 (5 bases). As DNA, the CDR3 is TGTGCCAGCAGGCCCTCACAGGTCCAAGAGACCCAGTACTTC. Translated: CASRPSQVQETQYF.